This entry concerns a single T cell receptor (beta chain). Germline V CDR1 and CDR2: SGDLS, YYNGEE. The CDR3 totals 15 residues. V was shortened by 4 bases and J by 3 bases, with 14 bases between the two germline ends. TCRdb's table, derived via immunoSEQ multiplex PCR, lists solely in-frame clones and lacks some. The data show 2 million to 2.5 million clones, approximately 93% seen once. This entry is derived from a study of shared clonotypes between healthy human individuals. The clonotype was recovered from a man between 18 and 29 years old in good health. Some clones in this sample may be carry-over from other donors' samples. Sequencing input: naive CD4+ T cells from PBMCs. Noted subset: CD45RA+ positively selected. The genes are TRBV9 and TRBJ2-1; D unclear. CDR3 region: CASSFGLGGYNEQFF. CDR3 DNA: TGTGCCAGCAGCTTCGGCCTCGGCGGCTACAATGAGCAGTTCTTC.